The rows below give T cell receptor beta chains drawn from one sample of a study of post-analysis software for immune sequencing data. TCRdb analysed the PCR reads with MiXCR anew, one entry per CDR3 protein. This sample has hundreds of thousands of distinct CDR3 sequences, with roughly 27% found just once. Material for sequencing was blood. These receptors all come from a girl between 5 and 17 years old with multiple sclerosis. CDR3s include the opening cysteine and the closing phenylalanine or tryptophan. The D gene is left open where the match is weak. Expanded clones get a size class; other rows say once, few or many, or leave the size out.

15,TRBD1,TRBV6-2/TRBV6-3,.,CASRSRDRGIHEQYF
15,TRBD1,TRBV6-5,.,CASSPLDRGPDTQYF
14,TRBD1,TRBV20-1,.,CSARGDRKDGELFF
19,TRBD2,TRBV2,.,CASSGPSGGRFFSYNEQFF
15,TRBD1,TRBV11-2,.,CASSLEGTGNYGYTF
16,.,TRBV7-9,.,CASSSRGTDSTDTQYF
15,.,TRBV12-3/TRBV12-4,few,CASSFELAGANVLTF
16,.,TRBV6-6,.,CASSYTTGSSGNTIYF
14,.,TRBV6-6,many,CASSYSKGIYEQYF
15,.,TRBV25-1,.,CASSDLAIRGAEAFF
16,.,TRBV4-3,few,CASSHVGVATNEKLFF
14,TRBD1,TRBV6-5,.,CASSNIQGGGEQFF
16,TRBD2,TRBV5-1,.,CASSLSSGRGGDTQYF
17,TRBD2,TRBV6-2/TRBV6-3,.,CASIPGLAGRRVYEQYF
14,.,TRBV5-1,few,CASSNGLTGYEQYF
16,.,TRBV5-1,few,CASSSGDRRFDETQYF
17,TRBD2,TRBV5-1,.,CASSYGLAGAPRGELFF
17,TRBD2,TRBV10-3,few,CAISDRVLAGGEDTQYF
11,.,TRBV10-3,.,CAIRIGYEQFF
14,.,TRBV7-2,few,CASSFHLRGNEQFF
15,.,TRBV6-1,few,CASSERGGGPEEQYF
16,.,TRBV12-3/TRBV12-4,.,CASSSPPGPSPTEAFF
14,.,TRBV27,.,CASSSEPLNQPQHF
13,TRBD1,TRBV28,.,CAATDRGSCEQYF
15,.,TRBV5-5,.,CASSLAQGIGQPQHF
16,.,TRBV4-3,.,CASSRGAGTNTGELFF
17,.,TRBV7-9,.,CASSLRALGDKEETRYF
11,.,TRBV20-1,.,CSARALSEQFF
13,.,TRBV9,few,CASSVSHNYGYTF
18,TRBD2,TRBV13,few,CASSSIPRTSGSLNEQFF
16,.,TRBV12-3/TRBV12-4,.,CATQRGAASGNQPQHF
14,.,TRBV20-1,.,CSALRGGVSDEQYF
14,.,TRBV12-3/TRBV12-4,.,CASTGTPRDTEAFF
16,TRBD2,TRBV3-1,.,CASSPRTSADSYEQYF
13,.,TRBV5-1,.,CASRTPDRPAFTF
15,TRBD1,TRBV20-1,few,CSATPTAGGQETQYF
13,.,TRBV6-2/TRBV6-3,few,CASSPLTVQPQHF
15,TRBD1,TRBV7-2,.,CASSHTGVEDSPLHF
15,.,TRBV7-2,.,CASSSPTTPDEKLFF
16,TRBD2,TRBV5-1,few,CASSLNGGRQHYEQYF
13,.,TRBV6-1,.,CASSEAVSSEQYF
15,.,TRBV9,few,CASSVEAGPQETQYF
20,TRBD2,TRBV6-5,.,CASSYSGTGEGPIFYNEQFF
14,TRBD2,TRBV20-1,.,CSAVRTSGAYEQYF
17,.,TRBV4-3,.,CASSQDSGDFSDSPLHF
14,.,TRBV4-1,few,CASSRTRTDDTQYF